This entry is about one TCR beta chain. This sample stems from a study of T cells in Graves' hyperthyroidism and ophthalmopathy. Amplification targeted TCR beta CDR3 regions from RNA transcripts. First-round RT-PCR targeting the TCR CDR3 was performed with the HTBI primer set. Via MiXCR, TCRdb re-called the multiplex PCR reads, giving one row per CDR3 protein. The sample records some 720,000 distinct CDR3 sequences, 16% being singletons. The CDR3 loop spans 14 amino acids. V shed 6 bases and J shed 2 bases, with 12 bases lying between them. Per germline, CDR1 SNHLY and CDR2 FYNNEI. The chain joins TRBV2 to TRBJ2-3; no clear D gene. The TCR sequence derives from a man between 18 and 29 years old with Graves' hyperthyroidism. The sequenced material came from blood. CDR3 DNA: TGTGCCAGCAGCAAGGACCGATTCACAGATACGCAGTATTTT. This codes for CASSKDRFTDTQYF.